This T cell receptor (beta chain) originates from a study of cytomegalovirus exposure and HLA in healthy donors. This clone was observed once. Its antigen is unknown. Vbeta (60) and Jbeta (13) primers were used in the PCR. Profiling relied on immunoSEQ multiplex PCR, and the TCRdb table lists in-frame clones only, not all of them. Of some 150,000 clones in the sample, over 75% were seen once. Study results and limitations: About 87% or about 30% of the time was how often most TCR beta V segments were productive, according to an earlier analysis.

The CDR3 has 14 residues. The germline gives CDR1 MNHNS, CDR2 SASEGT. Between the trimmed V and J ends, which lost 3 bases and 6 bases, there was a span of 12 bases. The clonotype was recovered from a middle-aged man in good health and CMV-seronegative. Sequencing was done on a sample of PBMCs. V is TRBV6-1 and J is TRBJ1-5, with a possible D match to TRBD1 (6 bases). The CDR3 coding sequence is TGTGCCAGCAGTGAGTCAGGGGTCATTCAGCCCCAGCATTTT. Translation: CASSESGVIQPQHF.